One sample yielded the 8 T cell receptor beta chains listed below, sequenced in a study of blood T cell repertoires in COVID-19 (TCRdb year 2020). Receptor amplification or capture employed the immunoSEQ multiplex PCR assay. The table comes from immuneACCESS by way of TCRdb, which keeps in-frame sequences with V and J called. Part of the clones is missing from these tables; in studies checked, under half for an unresolved V gene and the rest for unknown reasons. Present in this sample are roughly 200,000 clones, more than 80% of which were seen just once. The top ten clones comprise 6.2% of the sample. Sequencing used PBMCs or T cells enriched from blood (not recorded which). All receptors come from a man aged 35 to 55 who had recovered from COVID-19.

The chain carries TRBV29-1 and TRBJ2-5; 9 bases are a match to TRBD2. CDR1 and CDR2 from the germline V gene are SQVTM and ANQGSEA. J gave up 5 bases and V 5 bases, and 9 bases lay outside the gene matches. CDR3 length: 14 residues. CDR3 DNA: TGCAGCGTTTCCTCGGGACTAGCAGGGGAGACCCAGTACTTC. Protein: CSVSSGLAGETQYF.

This sequence joins TRBV10-1 and TRBJ1-1, with D maybe TRBD1 (5 bases). CDR1 and CDR2 (germline): WNHNN, SYGVQD (reference sequence). The CDR3 spans 13 residues. V lost 6 bases and J lost 2, with 10 bases in between. Written as DNA, the CDR3 is TGCGCCAGCAGCTTCGACAGTAACACTGAAGCTTTCTTT. Residues: CASSFDSNTEAFF.

This clone came up once. Other DNA sequences in this specimen translate into the identical CDR3. The J gene is TRBJ2-7, the V gene TRBV5-6; 9 bases are a match to TRBD1. The length of the CDR3 is 14 residues. Germline-derived CDR1 and CDR2 are SGHDT and YYEEEE. After removal of 2 bases from V and 4 bases from J, the junction contained 4 bases not matched to a gene. For the CDR3, the DNA is TGTGCCAGCAGCTTAGGGACAGGGTTATACGAGCAGTACTTC. This gives the protein CASSLGTGLYEQYF.

This clone came up once. J is TRBJ2-3 and V is TRBV10-2; 10 positions match TRBD2. The germline gives CDR1 WSHSY, CDR2 SAAADI. Germline trimming cut 4 bases from V and 5 bases from J; bases unmatched to any gene: 15. This CDR3 has 18 amino acids. As DNA, the CDR3 is TGCGCCAGCAGTGGGGGGAGGAGCGGGAGGGCTGCTGAAGATACGCAGTATTTT. Amino acid sequence: CASSGGRSGRAAEDTQYF.

The sample holds one count of this clone. The chain couples TRBV6-5 to TRBJ2-7; a possible D gene is TRBD2 (5 bases). The V end was cut by 7 bases, the J end by 4 bases, with 20 bases between. The CDR3 is 15 residues long. CDR1 is MNHEY, CDR2 SVGAGI, per germline. This CDR3 reads CASTGKSSRGYEQYF. DNA for the CDR3: TGTGCCAGCACCGGCAAATCTTCCCGCGGGTACGAGCAGTACTTC.

The chain couples TRBV12-5 to TRBJ1-1; 8 bases line up with TRBD1. The CDR3 is 15 amino acids. After removal of 4 bases from V and 0 bases from J, the junction contained 4 bases not matched to a gene. In germline, CDR1 is LGHNT, CDR2 FRNRAP. The CDR3 loop is CASGSQGAMNTEAFF. CDR3 coding DNA: TGTGCTAGTGGTTCTCAGGGGGCGATGAACACTGAAGCTTTCTTT.

This clone was recorded at least ten times. The chain uses TRBV19 and TRBJ2-3; the D gene is possibly TRBD1 (6 bases). Trimming stripped 9 bases from V and 3 bases from J, with 16 bases between. The V gene's germline CDR1 is LNHDA and CDR2 SQIVND (reference sequence). The CDR3 extends over 14 amino acids. In DNA form, the CDR3 reads TGTGCCAGCGCTACTACAGGGAAAACAGATACGCAGTATTTT. Its translation: CASATTGKTDTQYF.

This clone was observed a single time. This chain uses TRBV6-5 with TRBJ2-5; 7 bases line up with TRBD1. After removal of 10 bases from V and 6 bases from J, the junction contained 14 bases not matched to a gene. CDR1 and CDR2 (germline): MNHEY, SVGAGI. The CDR3 contains 14 residues. DNA of the CDR3: TGTGCCATCTTCAAAGGGACAGTCGAGAAGACCCAGTACTTC. Residues: CAIFKGTVEKTQYF.